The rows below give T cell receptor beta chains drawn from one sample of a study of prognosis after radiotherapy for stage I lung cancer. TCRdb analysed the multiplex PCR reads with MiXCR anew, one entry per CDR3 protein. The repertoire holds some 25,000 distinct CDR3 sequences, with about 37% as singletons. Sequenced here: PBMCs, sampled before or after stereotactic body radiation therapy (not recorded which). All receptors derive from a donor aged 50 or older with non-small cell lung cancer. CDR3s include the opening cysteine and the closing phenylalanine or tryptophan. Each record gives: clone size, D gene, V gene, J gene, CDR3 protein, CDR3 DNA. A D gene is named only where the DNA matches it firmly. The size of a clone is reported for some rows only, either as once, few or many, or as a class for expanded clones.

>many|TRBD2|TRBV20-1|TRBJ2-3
CSASAGGHSTDTQYF
TGCAGTGCTAGTGCGGGGGGGCATAGCACAGATACGCAGTATTTT
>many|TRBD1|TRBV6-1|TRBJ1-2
CASGDRERYYGYTF
TGTGCCAGCGGAGACAGGGAGCGGTACTATGGCTACACCTTC
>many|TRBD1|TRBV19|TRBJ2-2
CASSSRQGGTGELFF
TGTGCCAGTAGTTCCCGACAGGGCGGCACCGGGGAGCTGTTTTTT
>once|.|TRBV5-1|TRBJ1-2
CASSLGGAGNYGYTF
TGCGCCAGCAGCTTGGGGGGTGCAGGGAACTATGGCTACACCTTC
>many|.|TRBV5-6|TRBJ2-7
CASSTGPYEQYF
TGTGCCAGCAGCACCGGACCCTACGAGCAGTACTTC
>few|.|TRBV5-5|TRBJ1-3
CASSLFISGNTIYF
TGTGCCAGCAGCTTATTCATCTCTGGAAACACCATATATTTT
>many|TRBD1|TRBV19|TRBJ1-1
CASSIRGTGLTEAFF
TGTGCCAGTAGTATAAGAGGGACAGGTCTGACTGAAGCTTTCTTT
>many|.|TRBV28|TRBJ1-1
CASSLGGLNTEAFF
TGTGCCAGCAGTTTAGGGGGGCTTAACACTGAAGCTTTCTTT
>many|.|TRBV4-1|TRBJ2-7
CASSQGGYRGSVEQYF
TGCGCCAGCAGCCAGGGGGGATACAGGGGTTCGGTCGAGCAGTACTTC
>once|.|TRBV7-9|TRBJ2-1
CASSESHRAWWPNQFF
TGTGCCAGCAGCGAAAGTCACAGAGCATGGTGGCCAAATCAGTTCTTC
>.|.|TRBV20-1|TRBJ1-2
CSARGFNYGYTF
TGCAGTGCCAGAGGGTTTAACTATGGCTACACCTTC
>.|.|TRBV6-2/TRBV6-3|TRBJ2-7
CASSPRAAVVFYDQYF
TGTGCCAGCAGTCCCCGGGCAGCGGTAGTCTTCTACGATCAGTACTTC
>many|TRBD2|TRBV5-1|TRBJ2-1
CASSLFGTSGRMDEQFF
TGCGCCAGCAGCTTGTTTGGGACTAGCGGGAGGATGGATGAGCAGTTCTTC